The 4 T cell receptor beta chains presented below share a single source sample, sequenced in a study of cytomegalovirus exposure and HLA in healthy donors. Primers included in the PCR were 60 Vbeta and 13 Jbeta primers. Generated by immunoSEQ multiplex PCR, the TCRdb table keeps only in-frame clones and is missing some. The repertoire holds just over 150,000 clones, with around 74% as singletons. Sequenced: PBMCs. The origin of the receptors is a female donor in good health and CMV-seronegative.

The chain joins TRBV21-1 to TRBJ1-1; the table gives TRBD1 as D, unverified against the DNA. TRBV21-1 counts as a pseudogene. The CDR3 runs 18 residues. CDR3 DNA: TGTGCCAGCAGCATCGGGGCAGGGGAAGGTAGGTTGAACACTGAAGCTTTCTTT. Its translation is CASSIGAGEGRLNTEAFF.

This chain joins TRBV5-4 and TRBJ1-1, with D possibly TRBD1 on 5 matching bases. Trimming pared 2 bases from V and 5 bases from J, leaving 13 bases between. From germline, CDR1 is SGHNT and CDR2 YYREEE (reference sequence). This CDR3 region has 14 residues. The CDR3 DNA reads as TGTGCCAGCAGCTTCCTGGGGGGGAAGACTGAAGCTTTCTTT. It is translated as CASSFLGGKTEAFF.

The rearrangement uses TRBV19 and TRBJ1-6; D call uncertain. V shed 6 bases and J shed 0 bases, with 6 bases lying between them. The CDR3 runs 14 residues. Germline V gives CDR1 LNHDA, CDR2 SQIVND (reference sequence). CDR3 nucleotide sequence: TGTGCCAGTAGATGGAGCTCCTATAATTCACCCCTCCACTTT. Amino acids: CASRWSSYNSPLHF.

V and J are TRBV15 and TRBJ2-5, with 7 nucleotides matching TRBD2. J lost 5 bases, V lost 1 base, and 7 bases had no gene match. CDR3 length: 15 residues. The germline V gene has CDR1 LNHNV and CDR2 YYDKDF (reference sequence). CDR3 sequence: CATSRGGGGGETQYF. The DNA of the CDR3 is TGTGCCACCAGCAGAGGGGGCGGGGGTGGGGAGACCCAGTACTTC.